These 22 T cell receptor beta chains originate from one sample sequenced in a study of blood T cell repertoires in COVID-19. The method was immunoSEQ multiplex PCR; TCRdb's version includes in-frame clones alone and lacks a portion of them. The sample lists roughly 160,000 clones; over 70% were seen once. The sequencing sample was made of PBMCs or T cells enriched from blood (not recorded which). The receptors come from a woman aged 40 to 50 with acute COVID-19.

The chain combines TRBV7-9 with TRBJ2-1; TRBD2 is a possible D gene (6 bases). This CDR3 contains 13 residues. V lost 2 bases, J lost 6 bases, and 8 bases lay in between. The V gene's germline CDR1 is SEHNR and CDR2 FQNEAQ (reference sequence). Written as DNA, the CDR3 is TGTGCCAGCAGCTTAACTAGCATCAATGAGCAGTTCTTC. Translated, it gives CASSLTSINEQFF.

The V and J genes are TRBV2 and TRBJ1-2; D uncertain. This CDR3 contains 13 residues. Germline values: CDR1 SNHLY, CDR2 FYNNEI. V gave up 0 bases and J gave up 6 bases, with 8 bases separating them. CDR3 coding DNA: TGTGCCAGCAGTGAAGCAGAGGGCAATGGCTACACCTTC. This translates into CASSEAEGNGYTF.

The CDR3 coding sequence is TGTGCCAGCAGCTTGGGTCTTTCTAGCACAGATACGCAGTATTTT. Translation: CASSLGLSSTDTQYF. This chain joins TRBV5-4 and TRBJ2-3; no clear D. CDR3 length: 15 residues. Germline CDR1 SGHNT, CDR2 YYREEE (reference sequence). Trimming took 0 bases from V and 0 from J, leaving 8 bases between them.

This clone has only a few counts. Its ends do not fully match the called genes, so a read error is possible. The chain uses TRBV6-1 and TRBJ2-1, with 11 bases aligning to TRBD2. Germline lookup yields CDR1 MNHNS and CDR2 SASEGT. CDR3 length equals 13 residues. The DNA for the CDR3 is TGTGCCAGCAGTGAGGGTTCACTAGCGGGAGTGGTCTTC. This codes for CASSEGSLAGVVF.

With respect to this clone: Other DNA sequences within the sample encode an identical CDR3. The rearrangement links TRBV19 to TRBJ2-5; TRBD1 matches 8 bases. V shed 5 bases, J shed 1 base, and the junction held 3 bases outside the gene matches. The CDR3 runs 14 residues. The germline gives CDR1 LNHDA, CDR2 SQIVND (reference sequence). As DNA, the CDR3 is TGTGCCAGTAGTGCAACAGGGGGCCAAGAGACCCAGTACTTC. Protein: CASSATGGQETQYF. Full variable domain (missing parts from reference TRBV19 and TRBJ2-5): DGGITQSPKYLFRKEGQNVTLSCEQNLNHDAMYWYRQDPGQGLRLIYYSQIVNDFQKGDIAEGYSVSREKKESFPLTVTSAQKNPTAFYLCASSATGGQETQYFGPGTRLLVL.

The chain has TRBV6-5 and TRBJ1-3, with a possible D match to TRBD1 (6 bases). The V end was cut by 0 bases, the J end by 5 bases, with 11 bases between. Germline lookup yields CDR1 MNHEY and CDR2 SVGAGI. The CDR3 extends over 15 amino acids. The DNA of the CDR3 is TGTGCCAGCAGTTACTCGTCAGGGGCTCGAAACACCATATATTTT. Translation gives CASSYSSGARNTIYF.

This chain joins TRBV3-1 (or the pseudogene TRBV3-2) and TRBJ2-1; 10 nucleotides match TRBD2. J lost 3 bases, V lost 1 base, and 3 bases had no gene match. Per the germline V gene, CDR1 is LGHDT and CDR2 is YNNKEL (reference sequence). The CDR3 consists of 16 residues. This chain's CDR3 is CASSQVSSGGYNEQFF. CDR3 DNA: TGTGCCAGCAGCCAAGTATCTAGCGGGGGCTACAATGAGCAGTTCTTC.

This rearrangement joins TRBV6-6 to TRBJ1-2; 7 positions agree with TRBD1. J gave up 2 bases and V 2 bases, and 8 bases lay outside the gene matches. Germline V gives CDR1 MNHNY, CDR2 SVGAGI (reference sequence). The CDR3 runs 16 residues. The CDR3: CASSYTRQGVNYGYTF. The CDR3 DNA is TGTGCCAGCAGTTACACCCGCCAGGGGGTGAACTATGGCTACACCTTC.

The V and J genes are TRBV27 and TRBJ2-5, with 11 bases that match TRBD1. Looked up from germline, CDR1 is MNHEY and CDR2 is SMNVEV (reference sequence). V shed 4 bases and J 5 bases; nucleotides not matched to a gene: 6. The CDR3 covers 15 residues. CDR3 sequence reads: CASSSRTGGPETQYF. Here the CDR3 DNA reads TGTGCCAGCAGTTCCCGGACAGGGGGCCCGGAGACCCAGTACTTC.

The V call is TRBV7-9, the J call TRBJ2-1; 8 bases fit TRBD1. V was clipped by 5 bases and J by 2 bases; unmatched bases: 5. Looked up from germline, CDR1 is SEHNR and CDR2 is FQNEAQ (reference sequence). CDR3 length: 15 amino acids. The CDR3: CASSPRTGTYNEQFF. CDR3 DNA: TGTGCCAGCAGCCCACGGACAGGGACCTACAATGAGCAGTTCTTC.

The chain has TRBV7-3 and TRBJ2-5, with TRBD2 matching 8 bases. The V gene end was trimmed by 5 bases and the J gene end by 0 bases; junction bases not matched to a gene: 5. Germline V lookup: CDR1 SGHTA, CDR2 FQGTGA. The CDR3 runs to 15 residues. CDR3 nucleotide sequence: TGTGCCAGCAGCCTCCTCGGGGGGGACCAAGAGACCCAGTACTTC. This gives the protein CASSLLGGDQETQYF.

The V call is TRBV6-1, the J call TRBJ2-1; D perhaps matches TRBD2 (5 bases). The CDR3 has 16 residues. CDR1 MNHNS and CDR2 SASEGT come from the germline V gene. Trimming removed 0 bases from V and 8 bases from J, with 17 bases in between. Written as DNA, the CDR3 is TGTGCCAGCAGTGAAGCGGTTGAGGGCCCATTGCATGAGCAGTTCTTC. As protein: CASSEAVEGPLHEQFF.

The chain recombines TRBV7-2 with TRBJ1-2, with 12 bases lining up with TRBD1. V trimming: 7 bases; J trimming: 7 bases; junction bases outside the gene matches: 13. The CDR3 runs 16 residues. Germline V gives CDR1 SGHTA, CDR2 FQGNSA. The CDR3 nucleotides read TGTGCCAGCACCCGGGACAGGGGGCCAAGTAATGGTGGCTACACCTTC. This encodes CASTRDRGPSNGGYTF.

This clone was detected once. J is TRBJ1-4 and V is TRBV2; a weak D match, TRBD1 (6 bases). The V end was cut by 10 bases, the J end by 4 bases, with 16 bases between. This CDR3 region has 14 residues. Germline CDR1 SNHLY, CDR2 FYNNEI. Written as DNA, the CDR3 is TGTGCCACCAAGCCGTGGACAGATAATGAAAAACTGTTTTTT. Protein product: CATKPWTDNEKLFF.

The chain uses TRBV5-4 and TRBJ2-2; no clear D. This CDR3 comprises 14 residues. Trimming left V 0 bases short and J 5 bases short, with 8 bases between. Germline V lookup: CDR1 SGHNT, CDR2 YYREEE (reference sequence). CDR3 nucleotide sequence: TGTGCCAGCAGCTTGGGGGTCGGGACCGGGGAGCTGTTTTTT. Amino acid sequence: CASSLGVGTGELFF.

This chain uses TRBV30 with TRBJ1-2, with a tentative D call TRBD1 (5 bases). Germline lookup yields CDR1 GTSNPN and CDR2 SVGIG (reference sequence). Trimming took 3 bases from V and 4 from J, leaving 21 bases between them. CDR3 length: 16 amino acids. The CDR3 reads CAWRQPAQRGSYGYTF. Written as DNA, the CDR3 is TGTGCCTGGAGGCAACCCGCCCAAAGGGGTAGCTATGGCTACACCTTC.

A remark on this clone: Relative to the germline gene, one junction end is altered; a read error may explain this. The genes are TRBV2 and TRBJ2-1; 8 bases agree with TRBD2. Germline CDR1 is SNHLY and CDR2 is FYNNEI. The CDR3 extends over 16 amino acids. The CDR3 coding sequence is TGTGCCAGCACTGAAGGGTTGTTAGCGGGAAGTGGTGAGCAGTTCTTC. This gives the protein CASTEGLLAGSGEQFF.

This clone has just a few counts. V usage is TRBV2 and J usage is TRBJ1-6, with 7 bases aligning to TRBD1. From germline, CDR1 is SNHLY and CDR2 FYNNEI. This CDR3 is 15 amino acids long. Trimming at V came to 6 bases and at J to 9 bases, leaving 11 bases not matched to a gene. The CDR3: CASRRTGRGGSPLHF. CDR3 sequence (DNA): TGTGCCAGCAGGCGGACAGGCCGAGGGGGTTCACCCCTCCACTTT. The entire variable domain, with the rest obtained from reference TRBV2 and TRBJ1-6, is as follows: EPEVTQTPSHQVTQMGQEVILRCVPISNHLYFYWYRQILGQKVEFLVSFYNNEISEKSEIFDDQFSVERPDGSNFTLKIRSTKLEDSAMYFCASRRTGRGGSPLHFGNGTRLTVT.

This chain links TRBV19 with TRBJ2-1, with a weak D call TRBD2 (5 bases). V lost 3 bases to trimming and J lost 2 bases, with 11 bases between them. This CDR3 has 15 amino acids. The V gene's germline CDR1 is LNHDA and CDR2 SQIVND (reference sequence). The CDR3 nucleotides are TGTGCCAGTAGTATTTTTCGGGAACCCTACAATGAGCAGTTCTTC. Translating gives CASSIFREPYNEQFF.

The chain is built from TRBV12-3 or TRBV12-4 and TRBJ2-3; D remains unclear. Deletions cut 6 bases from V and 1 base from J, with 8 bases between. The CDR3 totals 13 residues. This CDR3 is CASSRPGTDTQYF. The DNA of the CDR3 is TGTGCCAGCAGCCGTCCCGGCACAGATACGCAGTATTTT.

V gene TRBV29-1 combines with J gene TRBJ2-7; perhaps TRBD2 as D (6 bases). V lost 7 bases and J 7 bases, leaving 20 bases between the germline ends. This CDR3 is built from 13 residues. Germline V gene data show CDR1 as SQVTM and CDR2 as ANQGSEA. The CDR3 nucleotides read TGCAGCGCCATGATAGGGCTGGGGAGGGAGCAGTACTTC. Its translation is CSAMIGLGREQYF.

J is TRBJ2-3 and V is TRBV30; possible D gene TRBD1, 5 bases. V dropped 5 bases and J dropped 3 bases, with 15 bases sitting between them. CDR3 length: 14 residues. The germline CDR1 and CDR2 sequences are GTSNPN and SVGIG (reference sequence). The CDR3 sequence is CAWDKGLDTDTQYF. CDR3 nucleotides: TGTGCCTGGGACAAGGGGCTCGATACAGATACGCAGTATTTT.